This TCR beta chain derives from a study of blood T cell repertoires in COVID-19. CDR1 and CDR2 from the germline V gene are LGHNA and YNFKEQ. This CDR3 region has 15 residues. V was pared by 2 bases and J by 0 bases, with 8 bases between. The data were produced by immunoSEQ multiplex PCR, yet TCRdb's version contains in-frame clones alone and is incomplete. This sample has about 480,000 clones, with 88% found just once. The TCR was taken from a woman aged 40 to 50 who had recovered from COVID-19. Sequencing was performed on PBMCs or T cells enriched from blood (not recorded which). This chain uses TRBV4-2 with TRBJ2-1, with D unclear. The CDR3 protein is CASSQNPSSYNEQFF. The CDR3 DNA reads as TGTGCCAGCAGCCAAAACCCTAGCTCCTACAATGAGCAGTTCTTC.